These 23 T cell receptor beta chains share one sample of origin, sequenced in a study of CD8+ T cells in alopecia areata. Isolated RNA was reverse transcribed into cDNA used as the sequencing template. The protocol was immunoSEQ multiplex PCR, while the TCRdb copy is restricted to in-frame clones and leaves out a portion. Seen here are over 200,000 clones, more than 45% observed once, and the top ten hold over 0.4%. The sample consisted of CD4+ T cells sorted from blood, taken at week 0. These receptors all stem from a human donor with alopecia areata.

This chain connects TRBV13 to TRBJ2-2; no definite D call. CDR3 length: 16 residues. Looked up from germline, CDR1 is PRHDT and CDR2 is FYEKMQ (reference sequence). V lost 1 base, J lost 0 bases, and 9 bases lay in between. The chain's CDR3 is CASSLEVTSNTGELFF. The CDR3 DNA reads TGTGCCAGCAGCTTAGAGGTGACTTCGAACACCGGGGAGCTGTTTTTT.

The chain couples TRBV5-1 to TRBJ2-5, with 9 bases aligning to TRBD2. V shed 2 bases and J 3 bases; nucleotides not matched to a gene: 2. This CDR3 is 14 amino acids long. Looked up from germline, CDR1 is SGHRS and CDR2 is YFSETQ. This chain's CDR3 is CASSFGGREETQYF. The CDR3 DNA reads as TGCGCCAGCAGCTTTGGCGGGAGGGAAGAGACCCAGTACTTC.

The chain links TRBV28 to TRBJ2-1; weak D call: TRBD2 (6 bases). The CDR3 has 16 amino acids. V lost 7 bases, J lost 2 bases, and 18 bases lay in between. CDR1 MDHEN and CDR2 SYDVKM come from the germline V gene. In nucleotides, the CDR3 is TGTGCCAGCACCGCGCGGCGGGATCTTGCCTACAATGAGCAGTTCTTC. Its translation is CASTARRDLAYNEQFF.

This clone was counted only a few times. V and J are TRBV10-1 and TRBJ1-2; 7 bases map to TRBD1. This CDR3 is 18 amino acids long. Germline V lookup: CDR1 WNHNN, CDR2 SYGVQD (reference sequence). With 9 bases clipped from V and 4 bases from J, the junction kept 23 bases outside the gene matches. For the CDR3, the DNA is TGCGCCAGAACCCGCCGGGGGGACAGAGAACCCATCGGCTATGGCTACACCTTC. Residues: CARTRRGDREPIGYGYTF.

This clone has more than one count but fewer than ten. The chain carries TRBV9 and TRBJ2-6; maybe TRBD2 (6 bases). Trimming pared 7 bases from V and 3 bases from J, leaving 14 bases between. The CDR3 totals 15 residues. Per the germline V gene, CDR1 is SGDLS and CDR2 is YYNGEE. CDR3 sequence: CASGPGRSGANVLTF. CDR3 in DNA: TGTGCCAGCGGCCCAGGGAGGAGTGGGGCCAACGTCCTGACTTTC.

The V and J genes are TRBV29-1 and TRBJ2-7; D remains unclear. The CDR3 is 13 amino acids. CDR1 is SQVTM, CDR2 ANQGSEA, per germline. The germline V and J ends were trimmed by 3 bases and 1 base, with 10 bases remaining between them. The CDR3 reads CSVEPDNSYEQYF. DNA of the CDR3: TGCAGCGTTGAGCCAGATAATTCCTACGAGCAGTACTTC.

The chain carries TRBV2 and TRBJ1-1; 10 bases are a match to TRBD1. CDR3 size: 13 residues. Germline V CDR1 and CDR2: SNHLY, FYNNEI. V trimming: 10 bases; J trimming: 4 bases; junction bases outside the gene matches: 6. CDR3 sequence reads: CANGQGVLTEAFF. The CDR3 DNA is TGTGCCAACGGACAGGGGGTTCTCACTGAAGCTTTCTTT.

The rearrangement links TRBV6-1 to TRBJ2-3, with D perhaps TRBD2 (5 bases). Germline lookup yields CDR1 MNHNS and CDR2 SASEGT. The V end was cut by 10 bases, the J end by 8 bases, with 19 bases between. The CDR3 has 13 amino acids. As DNA, the CDR3 is TGTGCCACCCCGGACGGGGAAACGGGTACGCAGTATTTT. Translated, it gives CATPDGETGTQYF.

The chain carries TRBV19 and TRBJ2-5, with D unclear. V lost 8 bases and J 5 bases, leaving 12 bases between the germline ends. Germline V CDR1 and CDR2: LNHDA, SQIVND (reference sequence). The length of the CDR3 is 12 residues. This chain's CDR3 is CASAGLGETQYF. The CDR3 nucleotides read TGTGCCAGTGCCGGTCTCGGGGAGACCCAGTACTTC. The variable domain in full, with the rest retrieved from reference TRBV19 and TRBJ2-5, is DGGITQSPKYLFRKEGQNVTLSCEQNLNHDAMYWYRQDPGQGLRLIYYSQIVNDFQKGDIAEGYSVSREKKESFPLTVTSAQKNPTAFYLCASAGLGETQYFGPGTRLLVL.

The chain combines TRBV11-2 with TRBJ2-3; 14 bases fit TRBD2. This CDR3 region has 17 residues. Unmatched junction bases numbered 10, after V lost 5 bases and J lost 6 bases. CDR1 and CDR2 from the germline V gene are SGHAT and FQNNGV. In DNA, the CDR3 is TGTGCCAGCAGCCCACTTCCGACTAGCGGGGGGGTGGATACGCAGTATTTT. It codes for CASSPLPTSGGVDTQYF.

This sequence joins TRBV4-1 and TRBJ2-1; possible D gene TRBD1, 6 bases. Per the germline V gene, CDR1 is MGHRA and CDR2 is YSYEKL. V was shortened by 3 bases and J by 10 bases, with 16 bases between the two germline ends. The length of the CDR3 is 14 residues. CDR3 nucleotide sequence: TGCGCCAGCAGCCAGACTACAGGGACCCTCGAGCAGTTCTTC. Translated: CASSQTTGTLEQFF.

The chain employs TRBV19 and TRBJ2-7, with D possibly being TRBD1 (5 bases). V was cut by 1 base and J by 1 base, with 8 bases left in between. This CDR3 has 14 residues. Germline CDR1 is LNHDA and CDR2 is SQIVND (reference sequence). CDR3: CASSIARQSYEQYF. The CDR3 nucleotides are TGTGCCAGTAGTATAGCCAGACAGTCCTACGAGCAGTACTTC.

This chain links TRBV27 with TRBJ1-4; tentatively, D is TRBD1 (5 bases). V was shortened by 7 bases and J by 0 bases, with 9 bases between the two germline ends. This CDR3 is 14 amino acids long. In germline, CDR1 is MNHEY, CDR2 SMNVEV (reference sequence). In DNA form, the CDR3 reads TGTGCCAGCAAAGGGGTTGCAACTAATGAAAAACTGTTTTTT. Amino acid sequence: CASKGVATNEKLFF.

The chain has TRBV7-6 and TRBJ1-2, with 10 bases that match TRBD1. Germline V gene lookup returns CDR1 SGHVS and CDR2 FNYEAQ. Unmatched junction bases numbered 7, after V lost 3 bases and J lost 3 bases. CDR3 length: 16 amino acids. This CDR3 reads CASSFGTGAYDYGYTF. The CDR3 DNA reads as TGTGCCAGCAGCTTCGGGACAGGGGCCTACGACTATGGCTACACCTTC.

V usage is TRBV5-1 and J usage is TRBJ2-7, with D tentatively TRBD2 (6 bases). Looked up from germline, CDR1 is SGHRS and CDR2 is YFSETQ. Trimming removed 4 bases at V and 4 bases at J, with 12 bases between. The CDR3 contains 13 residues. The CDR3, as DNA: TGCGCCAGCAGCGGCCTTCGGGGGTACGAGCAGTACTTC. Its translation is CASSGLRGYEQYF. Full variable domain (outside the CDR3, taken from reference TRBV5-1 and TRBJ2-7): KAGVTQTPRYLIKTRGQQVTLSCSPISGHRSVSWYQQTPGQGLQFLFEYFSETQRNKGNFPGRFSGRQFSNSRSEMNVSTLELGDSALYLCASSGLRGYEQYFGPGTRLTVT.

The chain carries TRBV4-1 and TRBJ2-1; D tentatively reads TRBD1 or TRBD2 (5 bases each). Germline lookup yields CDR1 MGHRA and CDR2 YSYEKL. The CDR3 length is 16 residues. V gave up 6 bases and J gave up 7 bases, with 22 bases separating them. The CDR3 DNA is TGCGCCAGCAGGGACATGAGGGGTACCCCTACGAATGAGCAGTTCTTC. Its protein is CASRDMRGTPTNEQFF.

This clone was picked up many times. V and J are TRBV4-1 and TRBJ1-5, with TRBD1 matching over 8 bases. Looked up from germline, CDR1 is MGHRA and CDR2 is YSYEKL. The CDR3 runs 17 residues. With 2 bases clipped from V and 2 bases from J, the junction kept 8 bases outside the gene matches. This chain's CDR3 is CASSQPLDRVGNQPQHF. The CDR3 region has the DNA TGCGCCAGCAGCCAACCCCTGGACAGGGTGGGCAATCAGCCCCAGCATTTT.

This clone came up a few times. V usage is TRBV19 and J usage is TRBJ2-7; D could derive from TRBD1 or TRBD2 (5 bases each). Germline V gene lookup returns CDR1 LNHDA and CDR2 SQIVND (reference sequence). This CDR3 comprises 13 residues. The V gene lost 6 bases and the J gene lost 4 bases, with 13 bases spanning the gap. CDR3 bases: TGTGCCAGTAGGCCGGGACCACAGTACGAGCAGTACTTC. Protein: CASRPGPQYEQYF. The variable domain in full, with the rest retrieved from reference TRBV19 and TRBJ2-7, is DGGITQSPKYLFRKEGQNVTLSCEQNLNHDAMYWYRQDPGQGLRLIYYSQIVNDFQKGDIAEGYSVSREKKESFPLTVTSAQKNPTAFYLCASRPGPQYEQYFGPGTRLTVT.

This clone came up a few times. This chain uses TRBV29-1 with TRBJ2-4; maybe TRBD1 (6 bases). CDR3 length: 12 amino acids. Trimming left V 3 bases short and J 5 bases short, with 8 bases between. Germline V gene data show CDR1 as SQVTM and CDR2 as ANQGSEA. Here the CDR3 DNA reads TGCAGCGTTGAGGGGGCGCAAAACATTCAGTACTTC. Encoded protein: CSVEGAQNIQYF.

V and J are TRBV6-1 and TRBJ1-2, with 8 bases that match TRBD1. CDR1 is MNHNS and CDR2 is SASEGT in the germline V gene. The trim removed 6 bases at V and 4 bases at J, leaving 7 bases unmatched. CDR3 length: 14 amino acids. The CDR3 is CASRGQALSYGYTF. CDR3 nucleotide sequence: TGTGCCAGCAGGGGACAGGCGCTCTCCTATGGCTACACCTTC.

There are a few counts of this clone. The V call is TRBV5-1, the J call TRBJ2-3, with D possibly matching TRBD1 (5 bases). The V gene lost 0 bases and the J gene lost 4 bases, with 15 bases spanning the gap. CDR1 SGHRS and CDR2 YFSETQ come from the germline V gene. The CDR3 consists of 16 residues. CDR3 amino acids: CASSLGAGPSPDTQYF. The CDR3 coding sequence is TGCGCCAGCAGCTTGGGTGCAGGGCCCTCTCCAGATACGCAGTATTTT.

This sequence joins TRBV5-1 and TRBJ1-5; no clear D gene. The germline CDR1 and CDR2 sequences are SGHRS and YFSETQ. V lost 1 base, J lost 1 base, and 9 bases lay in between. The CDR3 consists of 15 residues. The DNA of the CDR3 is TGCGCCAGCAGCTTGCACAGCGGGAGCAATCAGCCCCAGCATTTT. The encoded protein is CASSLHSGSNQPQHF.

This clone was picked up a small number of times. The J gene is TRBJ2-1, the V gene TRBV10-3, with no clear D. This CDR3 spans 11 amino acids. The V and J ends lost 3 bases and 9 bases respectively, with 6 bases between them. Germline assignment: CDR1 ENHRY and CDR2 SYGVKD. The DNA for the CDR3 is TGTGCCATCAGTGAATTGCGTGAGCAGTTCTTC. Translation gives CAISELREQFF.